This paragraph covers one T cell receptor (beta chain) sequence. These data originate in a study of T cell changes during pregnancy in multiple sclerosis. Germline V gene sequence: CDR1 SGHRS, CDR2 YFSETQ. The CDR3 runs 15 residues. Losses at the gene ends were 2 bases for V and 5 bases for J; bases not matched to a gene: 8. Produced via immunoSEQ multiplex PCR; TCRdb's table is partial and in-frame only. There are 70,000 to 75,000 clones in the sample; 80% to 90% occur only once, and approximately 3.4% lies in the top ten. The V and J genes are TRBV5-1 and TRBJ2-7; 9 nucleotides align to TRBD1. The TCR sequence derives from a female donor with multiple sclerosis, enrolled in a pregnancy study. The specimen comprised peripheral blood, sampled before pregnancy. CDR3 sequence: CASSLASRDRDEQYF. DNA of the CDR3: TGCGCCAGCAGCTTAGCGTCCCGGGACAGGGACGAGCAGTACTTC.